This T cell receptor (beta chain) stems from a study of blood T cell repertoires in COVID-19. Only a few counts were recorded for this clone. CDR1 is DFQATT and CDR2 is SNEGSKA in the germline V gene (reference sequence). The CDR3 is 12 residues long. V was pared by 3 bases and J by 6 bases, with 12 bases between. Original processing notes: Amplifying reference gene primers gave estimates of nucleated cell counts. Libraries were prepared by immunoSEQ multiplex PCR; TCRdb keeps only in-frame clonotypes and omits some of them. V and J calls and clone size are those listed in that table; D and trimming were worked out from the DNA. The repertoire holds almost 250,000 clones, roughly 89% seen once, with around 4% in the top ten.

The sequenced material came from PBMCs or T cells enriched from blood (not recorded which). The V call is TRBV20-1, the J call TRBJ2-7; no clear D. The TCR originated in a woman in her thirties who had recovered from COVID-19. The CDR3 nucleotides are TGCAGTGCTAGTGTCACCTTGGCCGAGCAGTACTTC. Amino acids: CSASVTLAEQYF.